This T cell receptor (beta chain) appears in the sequencing data of a study of cytomegalovirus exposure and HLA in healthy donors. The PCR was carried out with 60 Vbeta primers and 13 Jbeta primers. Generated by immunoSEQ multiplex PCR, the TCRdb table keeps only in-frame clones and is missing some. The sample yields 95,000 to 100,000 clones, 76% seen once. CDR1 is PRHDT and CDR2 is FYEKMQ in the germline V gene (reference sequence). V was cut by 0 bases and J by 8 bases, with 13 bases left in between. This CDR3 spans 14 amino acids. This chain links TRBV13 with TRBJ1-1; D is perhaps TRBD1 (6 bases). Material for sequencing was PBMCs. This TCR was sampled from a middle-aged man in good health and CMV-seronegative. The CDR3 DNA is TGTGCCAGCAGCTTAGGTGCAGGGGCAAAGGAAGCTTTCTTT. This translates into CASSLGAGAKEAFF.